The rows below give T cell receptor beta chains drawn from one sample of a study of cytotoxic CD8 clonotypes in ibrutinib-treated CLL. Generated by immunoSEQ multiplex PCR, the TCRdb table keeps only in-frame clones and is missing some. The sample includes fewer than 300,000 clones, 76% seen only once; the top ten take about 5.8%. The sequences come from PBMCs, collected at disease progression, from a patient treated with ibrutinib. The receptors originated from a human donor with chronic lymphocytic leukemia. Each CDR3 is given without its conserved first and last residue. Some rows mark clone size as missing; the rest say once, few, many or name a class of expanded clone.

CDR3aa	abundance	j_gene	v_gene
ASSDFAGGYGYT	-	TRBJ1-2	TRBV2
ASSEFDRGIGTQY	-	TRBJ2-5	TRBV25-1
AISSSPRVTGELF	once	TRBJ2-2	TRBV10-3
SVDPLMTGGTEAF	-	TRBJ1-1	TRBV29-1
ASSQYGTGELF	-	TRBJ2-2	TRBV4-3
ASSEDRVVNEQF	-	TRBJ2-1	TRBV25-1
ASSFPSLGENYGYT	-	TRBJ1-2	TRBV7-9
ASSLGYSVPSYEQY	-	TRBJ2-7	TRBV11-2
ASSRIGSRDNSPLH	-	TRBJ1-6	TRBV5-1
ATSRAKGASDTQY	-	TRBJ2-3	TRBV15
ASSTDRGRPYEQY	-	TRBJ2-7	TRBV19
AISESGIRGNYGYT	-	TRBJ1-2	TRBV10-3
ASSLSNSPLH	-	TRBJ1-6	TRBV19
ASRSGSKETQY	once	TRBJ2-5	TRBV5-1
ASSLAGRSTYEQY	once	TRBJ2-7	TRBV5-1
ATLAGVGNEQF	-	TRBJ2-1	TRBV19
ASSRAYNEQF	few	TRBJ2-1	TRBV7-8
ASSSPGMKSYEQY	-	TRBJ2-7	TRBV27
ASRQTPGEQY	few	TRBJ2-7	TRBV7-2
ASSQTAVSGYGYT	-	TRBJ1-2	TRBV4-1
ASSPPAGLAEETQY	-	TRBJ2-5	TRBV4-3
ASSRSQQETQY	-	TRBJ2-5	TRBV7-6
ASSQGSGDTGELF	few	TRBJ2-2	TRBV4-1
ASSESGTTIGYT	-	TRBJ1-2	TRBV10-1
ASSPREAHEQY	-	TRBJ2-7	TRBV6-6
ASSPLLGWGSDYQPQH	-	TRBJ1-5	TRBV18
ASSRNTGELF	few	TRBJ2-2	TRBV5-1
ASSTWTGDTYGYT	-	TRBJ1-2	TRBV7-2
ASSEEINYGYT	-	TRBJ1-2	TRBV2
ASSQDGAGTYEQY	-	TRBJ2-7	TRBV4-2
ASSVYGTGTTQTQY	-	TRBJ2-5	TRBV5-1
ASSLKGSEETQY	-	TRBJ2-5	TRBV7-3
ASSLGGSQPQH	few	TRBJ1-5	TRBV7-9
ASSYLRGEQF	-	TRBJ2-1	TRBV6-5
ASSFETLRLAGIPREQF	-	TRBJ2-1	TRBV28
ASSPTNRYNEQF	-	TRBJ2-1	TRBV28
ASSAGQGYEQY	-	TRBJ2-7	TRBV11-2
ASRGQELQYEQY	-	TRBJ2-7	TRBV6-5
ASSFLGLAWETQY	-	TRBJ2-5	TRBV7-2
ASSIIRDPGETQY	-	TRBJ2-5	TRBV19
ASGLAQQGVRSPLH	-	TRBJ1-6	TRBV12-5
ASSQKGPFNTDTQY	-	TRBJ2-3	TRBV4-1
ASSSGTSGSYEQY	-	TRBJ2-7	TRBV6-5
ASSWRTGRYYGYT	-	TRBJ1-2	TRBV28
ASSIRTGASTDTQY	once	TRBJ2-3	TRBV19
ASSAEGEQY	-	TRBJ2-7	TRBV2
ASLNPGQAPYEQY	-	TRBJ2-7	TRBV7-9
ASSSGLADSV	-	TRBJ2-3	TRBV11-2
ASSQGGAPIYEQY	-	TRBJ2-7	TRBV4-3
ASLGLSSGNTIY	-	TRBJ1-3	TRBV2
ASSPLAGGVQETQY	-	TRBJ2-5	TRBV18
ASSPLSYGYT	many	TRBJ1-2	TRBV18
ASSERQVTKPQH	-	TRBJ1-5	TRBV2
ASSKGLAGGGETQY	-	TRBJ2-5	TRBV11-3
ASSLTGIGTDTQY	-	TRBJ2-3	TRBV5-5
ASSQDTQGGTDTQY	-	TRBJ2-3	TRBV4-3
ASRQILNTGELF	-	TRBJ2-2	TRBV6-1
ASSPGLAGPRQF	-	TRBJ2-1	TRBV13